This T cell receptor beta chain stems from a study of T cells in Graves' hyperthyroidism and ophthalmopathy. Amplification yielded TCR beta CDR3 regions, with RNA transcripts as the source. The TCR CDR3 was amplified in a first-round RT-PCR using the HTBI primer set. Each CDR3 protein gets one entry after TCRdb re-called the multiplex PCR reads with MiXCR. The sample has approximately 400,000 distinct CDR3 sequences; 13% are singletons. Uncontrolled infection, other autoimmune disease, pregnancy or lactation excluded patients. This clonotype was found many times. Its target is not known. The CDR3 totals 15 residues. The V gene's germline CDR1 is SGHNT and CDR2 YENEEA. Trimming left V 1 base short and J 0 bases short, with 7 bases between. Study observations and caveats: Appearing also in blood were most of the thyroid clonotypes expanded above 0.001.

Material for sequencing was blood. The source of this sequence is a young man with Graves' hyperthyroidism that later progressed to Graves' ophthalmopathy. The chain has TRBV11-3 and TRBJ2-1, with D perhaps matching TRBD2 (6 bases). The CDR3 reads CASSLGGTSYNEQFF. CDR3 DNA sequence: TGTGCCAGCAGCTTAGGCGGGACCTCCTACAATGAGCAGTTCTTC.